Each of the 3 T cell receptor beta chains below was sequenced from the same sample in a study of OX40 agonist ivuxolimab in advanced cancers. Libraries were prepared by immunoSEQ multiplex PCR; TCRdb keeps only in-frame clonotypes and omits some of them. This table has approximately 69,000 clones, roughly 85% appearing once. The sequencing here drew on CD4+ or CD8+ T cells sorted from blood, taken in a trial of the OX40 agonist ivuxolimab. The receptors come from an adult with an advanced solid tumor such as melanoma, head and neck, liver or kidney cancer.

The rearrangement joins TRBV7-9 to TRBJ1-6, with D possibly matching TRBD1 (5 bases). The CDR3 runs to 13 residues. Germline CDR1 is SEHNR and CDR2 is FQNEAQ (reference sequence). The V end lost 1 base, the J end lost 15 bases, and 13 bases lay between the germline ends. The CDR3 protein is CASSLEWRRGLHF. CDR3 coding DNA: TGTGCCAGCAGCTTAGAATGGCGGAGGGGCCTCCACTTT. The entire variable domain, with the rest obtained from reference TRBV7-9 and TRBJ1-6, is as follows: DTGVSQNPRHKITKRGQNVTFRCDPISEHNRLYWYRQTLGQGPEFLTYFQNEAQLEKSRLLSDRFSAERPKGSFSTLEIQRTEQGDSAMYLCASSLEWRRGLHFGNGTRLTVT.

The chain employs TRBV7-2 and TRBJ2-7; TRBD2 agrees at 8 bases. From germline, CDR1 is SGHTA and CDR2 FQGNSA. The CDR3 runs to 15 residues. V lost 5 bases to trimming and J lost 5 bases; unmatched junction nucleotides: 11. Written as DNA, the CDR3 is TGTGCCAGCAGCCCCCATAGCGGGATCCGCAACGAGCAGTACTTC. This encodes CASSPHSGIRNEQYF.

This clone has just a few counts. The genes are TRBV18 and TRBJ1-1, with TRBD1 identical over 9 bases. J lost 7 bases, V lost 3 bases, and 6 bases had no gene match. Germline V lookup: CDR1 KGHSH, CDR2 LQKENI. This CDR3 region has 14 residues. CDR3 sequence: CASSPGQGEGEAFF. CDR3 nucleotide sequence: TGTGCCAGCTCACCGGGACAGGGTGAGGGTGAAGCTTTCTTT.